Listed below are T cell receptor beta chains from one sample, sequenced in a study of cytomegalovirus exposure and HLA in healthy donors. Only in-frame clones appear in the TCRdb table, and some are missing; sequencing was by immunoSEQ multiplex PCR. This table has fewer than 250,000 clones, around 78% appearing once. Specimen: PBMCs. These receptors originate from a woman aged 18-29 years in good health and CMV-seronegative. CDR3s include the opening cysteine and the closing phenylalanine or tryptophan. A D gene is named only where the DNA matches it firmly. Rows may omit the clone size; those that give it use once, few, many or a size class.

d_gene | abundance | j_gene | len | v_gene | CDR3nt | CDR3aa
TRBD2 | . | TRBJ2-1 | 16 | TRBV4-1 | TGCGCCAGCAGCAAAGGGGCCAGCGGGGGGGCTTCTGAGCAGTTCTTC | CASSKGASGGASEQFF
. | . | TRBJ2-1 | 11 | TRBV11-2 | . | CASSFAGGTFF
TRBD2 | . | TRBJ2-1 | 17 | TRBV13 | TGTGCCAGCAGCTTGGGACTAGCCTTTAGCTCCTACAATGAGCAGTTCTTC | CASSLGLAFSSYNEQFF
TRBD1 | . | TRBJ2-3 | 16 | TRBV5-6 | TGTGCCAGCAGCTTGCGACAGGGGGCACGCACAGATACGCAGTATTTT | CASSLRQGARTDTQYF
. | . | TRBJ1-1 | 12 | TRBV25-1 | TGTGCCAGTCACCAGGGGAGCACTGAAGCTTTCTTT | CASHQGSTEAFF
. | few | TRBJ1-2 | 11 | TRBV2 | TGTGCCAGCAGCGCGGGGCATGGCTACACCTTC | CASSAGHGYTF
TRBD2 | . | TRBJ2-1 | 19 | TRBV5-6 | TGTGCCAGCAGCCCGGTGGCTAGCGGGAGAGTTGGATCGGACAATGAGCAGTTCTTC | CASSPVASGRVGSDNEQFF
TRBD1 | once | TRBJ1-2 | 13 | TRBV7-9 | TGTGCCAGCAGCTCGGACAGGGTGGGAGGCTACACCTTC | CASSSDRVGGYTF
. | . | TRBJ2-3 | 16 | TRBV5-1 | TGCGCCAGCAGCTTGTCTTCAGGAACTTTCACAGATACGCAGTATTTT | CASSLSSGTFTDTQYF
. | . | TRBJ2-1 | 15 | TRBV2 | TGTGCCAGCAGTGTACGACATAGGGCCGACAATGAGCAGTTCTTC | CASSVRHRADNEQFF
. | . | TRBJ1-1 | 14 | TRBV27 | TGTGCCAGCAGGGTACCGGGACAGAACACTGAAGCTTTCTTT | CASRVPGQNTEAFF
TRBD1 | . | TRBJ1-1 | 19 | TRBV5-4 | TGTGCCAGCAGCGATCCTCGGGACAGGGCTATAATGGGGAACACTGAAGCTTTCTTT | CASSDPRDRAIMGNTEAFF
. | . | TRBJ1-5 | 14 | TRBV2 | TGTGCCAGCAGTGCAGGTGATAGCAATCAGCCCCAGCATTTT | CASSAGDSNQPQHF
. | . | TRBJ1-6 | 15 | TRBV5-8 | TGTGCCAGCAGCTTGTGGAGTAAGGGGAATTCACCCCTCCACTTT | CASSLWSKGNSPLHF
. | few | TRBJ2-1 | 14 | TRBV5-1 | TGCGCCACCGGAGGGCCAACCACCTACAATGAGCAGTTCTTC | CATGGPTTYNEQFF
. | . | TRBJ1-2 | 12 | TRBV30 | TGTGCCTGGAGTGCCGGGGGCAGGGGCTACACCTTC | CAWSAGGRGYTF
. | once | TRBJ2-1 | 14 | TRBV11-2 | TGTGCCAGTTTGACGACAAGCTCCTACAATGAGCAGTTCTTC | CASLTTSSYNEQFF
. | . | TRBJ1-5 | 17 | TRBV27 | TGTGCCAGCAGTTTATGGGGGGATTTAGGCAGCAATCAGCCCCAGCATTTT | CASSLWGDLGSNQPQHF
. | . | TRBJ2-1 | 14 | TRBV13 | TGTGCCAGCAGCTCCTCGGGGACCTACAATGAGCAGTTCTTC | CASSSSGTYNEQFF
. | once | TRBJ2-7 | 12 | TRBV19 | TGTGCCACCGGAGGGTGGGGCCACGAGCAGTACTTC | CATGGWGHEQYF
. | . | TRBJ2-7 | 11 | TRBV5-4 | TGTGCCAGCTCTTCGGGCTACGAGCAGTACTTC | CASSSGYEQYF
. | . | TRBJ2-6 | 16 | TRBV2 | TGTGCCAGCAACCCCTCGTGGAGCTCTGGGGCCAACGTCCTGACTTTC | CASNPSWSSGANVLTF
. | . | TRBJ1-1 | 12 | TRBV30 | TGTGCCTCACAACAGTTGAACACTGAAGCTTTCTTT | CASQQLNTEAFF
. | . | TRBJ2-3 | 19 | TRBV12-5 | TGTGCTAGTGGTTTGGGCCCCGACGGAGTGATTGGGATATCGGATACGCAGTATTTT | CASGLGPDGVIGISDTQYF
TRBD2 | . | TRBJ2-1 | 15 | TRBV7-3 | TGTGCCAGCAGCCGAGGACTAGCGGGAGTTGATGAGCAGTTCTTC | CASSRGLAGVDEQFF
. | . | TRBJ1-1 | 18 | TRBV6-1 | TGTGCCAGCAGTGAAGCGGGGCCTTTTTTGGGGGGGAACACTGAAGCTTTCTTT | CASSEAGPFLGGNTEAFF
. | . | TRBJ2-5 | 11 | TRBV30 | TGTGCCCAGAGGAGCCAAGAGACCCAGTACTTC | CAQRSQETQYF
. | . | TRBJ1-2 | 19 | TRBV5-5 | TGTGCCAGCAGCTTGGGGCCCGGGATTCTTAGCTCTAGTAACTATGGCTACACCTTC | CASSLGPGILSSSNYGYTF
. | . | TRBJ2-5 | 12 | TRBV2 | TGTGCCAGCAACGGGTACCAAGAGACCCAGTACTTC | CASNGYQETQYF
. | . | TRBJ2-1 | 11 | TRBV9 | TGTGCCAGCAGCGCAGACAGTGAGCAGTTCTTC | CASSADSEQFF
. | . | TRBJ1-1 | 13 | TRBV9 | TGTGCCAGCAGCGGTGGGGGTAACACTGAAGCTTTCTTT | CASSGGGNTEAFF
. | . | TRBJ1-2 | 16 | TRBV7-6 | TGTGCCAGCAGCTTAGCGCCGGGACGACGGGACTATGGCTACACCTTC | CASSLAPGRRDYGYTF
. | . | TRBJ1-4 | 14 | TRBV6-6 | TGTGCCAGCAGTTATGGACCCCCGGGAGAAAAACTGTTTTTT | CASSYGPPGEKLFF
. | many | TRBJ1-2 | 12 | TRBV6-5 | TGTGCCAGCAGCCGGGACAACTATGGCTACACCTTC | CASSRDNYGYTF
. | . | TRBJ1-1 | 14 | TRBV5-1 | TGCGCCAGCCGCAATACCAGAACGAACACTGAAGCTTTCTTT | CASRNTRTNTEAFF
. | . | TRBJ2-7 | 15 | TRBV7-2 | TGTGCCAGCAGTTTAGGGGGCGGGAGTGGCGACGAGCAGTACTTC | CASSLGGGSGDEQYF
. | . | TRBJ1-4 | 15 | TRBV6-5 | TGTGCCAGCAGTCAATACAGGGTTGGGAATGAAAAACTGTTTTTT | CASSQYRVGNEKLFF
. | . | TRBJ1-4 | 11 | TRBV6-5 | TGTGCCAGCAGTTACGACGAAAAACTGTTTTTT | CASSYDEKLFF
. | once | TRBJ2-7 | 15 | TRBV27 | TGTGCCAGCAGTTTAAATCGCCGATCCGAAAACGAGCAGTACTTC | CASSLNRRSENEQYF
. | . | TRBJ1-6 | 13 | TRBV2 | TGTGCCAGCGTAAGGAACTATAATTCACCCCTCCACTTT | CASVRNYNSPLHF
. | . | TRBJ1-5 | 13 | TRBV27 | TGTGCCAGCAGTGTACAGTGGAATAAGCCCCAGCATTTT | CASSVQWNKPQHF
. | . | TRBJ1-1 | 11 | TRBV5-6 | TGTGCCAGCAGCTTGGGCACAGAAGCTTTCTTT | CASSLGTEAFF
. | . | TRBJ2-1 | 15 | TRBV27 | TGTGCCAGCAGTTTCTTTTTAGCAACCTACAATGAGCAGTTCTTC | CASSFFLATYNEQFF
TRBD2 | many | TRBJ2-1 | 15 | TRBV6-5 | TGTGCCAGCAGTCCTAGCGGGGGGGCCAGCGATGAGCAGTTCTTC | CASSPSGGASDEQFF
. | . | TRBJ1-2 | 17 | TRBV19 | TGTGCCAGTAGCAGTATACGGGGCGGGCGGAGGGATTATGGCTACACCTTC | CASSSIRGGRRDYGYTF
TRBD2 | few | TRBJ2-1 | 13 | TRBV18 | TGTGCCAGCTCACCGGGACTAGTTAATGAGCAGTTCTTC | CASSPGLVNEQFF
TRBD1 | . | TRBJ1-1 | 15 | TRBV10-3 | TGTGCCAGTCGCGACAGGGGTATGGTGAACACTGAAGCTTTCTTT | CASRDRGMVNTEAFF
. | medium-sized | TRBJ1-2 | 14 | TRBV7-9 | TGTGCCAGCAGCTTAAGCGGTGCCAACTATGGCTACACCTTC | CASSLSGANYGYTF
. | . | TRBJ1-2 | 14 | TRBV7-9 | TGTGCCAGCAGCCCCCTTGAGGGCGTCTATGGCTACACCTTC | CASSPLEGVYGYTF
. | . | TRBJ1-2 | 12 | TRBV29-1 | TGCAGCGTCCGGGAGGGTAACTATGGCTACACCTTC | CSVREGNYGYTF
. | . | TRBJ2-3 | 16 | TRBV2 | TGTGCCAGCACCCCGAGACTACTCTCTAGCACAGATACGCAGTATTTT | CASTPRLLSSTDTQYF
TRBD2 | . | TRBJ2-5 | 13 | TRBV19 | TGTGCCAGTACGGGGGGGCAGCGGGAGACCCAGTACTTC | CASTGGQRETQYF
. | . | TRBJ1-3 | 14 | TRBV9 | TGTGCCAGCAGTTTTACACCCTCTGGAAACACCATATATTTT | CASSFTPSGNTIYF
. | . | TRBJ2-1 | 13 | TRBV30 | TGTGCCTGGGTCCAGACTGGAGACAATGAGCAGTTCTTC | CAWVQTGDNEQFF
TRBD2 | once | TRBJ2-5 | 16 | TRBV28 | TGTGCCAGCAAGGGACTAGCGGGAGTGTACCAAGAGACCCAGTACTTC | CASKGLAGVYQETQYF
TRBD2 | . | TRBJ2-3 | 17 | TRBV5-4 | TGTGCCAGCAGCCGCCTAAGCGGGGGATTTCTAACAGATACGCAGTATTTT | CASSRLSGGFLTDTQYF